This T cell receptor beta chain was recorded in a study of CD8 T cells in Susac syndrome. Germline V gene sequence: CDR1 LNHDA, CDR2 SQIVND (reference sequence). Trimming shortened V by 4 bases and J by 4 bases, and 8 bases separated the two germline ends. The CDR3 has 13 amino acids. When the RNA was reverse transcribed, random hexamers were used with an input of roughly 0.45 to 1 ug. MiXCR, run by TCRdb on the immunoSEQ multiplex PCR reads, gives a single entry per CDR3 protein. The sample records about 430,000 distinct CDR3 sequences, about 85% being singletons. The multiple sclerosis controls were treatment-naive patients with relapsing-remitting disease that was stable or active. The CD8+ and CD4+ T cells were isolated magnetically using a negative isolation approach, whereas the TEMRA cells were enriched by FACS. This clonotype was detected only a few times.

The chain employs TRBV19 and TRBJ1-5; D is undetermined. The sequenced sample consisted of CD8+ T cells from PBMCs. The receptor was derived from a human donor with multiple sclerosis. The DNA for the CDR3 is TGTGCCAGTAGTAGCAGCGGGAATCAGCCCCAGCATTTT. It specifies CASSSSGNQPQHF.